This T cell receptor (beta chain) was documented in a study of T cells in Graves' hyperthyroidism and ophthalmopathy. Whole-study context: Peripheral blood was acquired at first diagnosis, ahead of any therapy whatsoever.

This clonotype has a count of ten or more. In germline, CDR1 is MNHEY, CDR2 SVGEGT. The germline V and J ends were trimmed by 6 bases and 4 bases, with 13 bases remaining between them. The length of the CDR3 is 13 residues. Authors of the study amplified TCR beta CDR3 regions from RNA transcripts. A first-round RT-PCR of the TCR CDR3 used the HTBI primer set. In TCRdb, the multiplex PCR reads were re-called with MiXCR into one record per CDR3 protein. The table lists about 350,000 distinct CDR3 sequences, 15% to 20% of them singletons. The rearrangement links TRBV6-2 or TRBV6-3 to TRBJ2-7; D may be TRBD2 (6 bases). The sequence came from a woman aged 40 to 50 with Graves' ophthalmopathy. Sequenced input: blood. The CDR3 region has the DNA TGTGCCAGCAGGCAGGGAGGTGATTACGAGCAGTACTTC. The encoded protein is CASRQGGDYEQYF.